These 18 T cell receptor beta chains were all obtained from the same sample, sequenced in a study of HIV-infected patients and healthy controls. cDNA was made from about 500 ng RNA using alpha and beta constant primers. Separate chain-specific third strand synthesis with multiplexing indices produced the alpha and beta libraries. A single record per CDR3 protein comes from TCRdb applying MiXCR to the 5' RACE reads. In the table there are about 6,600 distinct CDR3 sequences, around 8.6% of which are singletons. Antiretroviral therapy had run roughly three months, about 14 weeks, before follow-up blood collection. No cell fractionation was done, so the repertoire covers all unsorted peripheral blood T cells. The specimen comprised blood, sampled during antiretroviral therapy. These TCRs come from an adult with HIV infection.

This clonotype showed up just a few times. V and J are TRBV7-6 and TRBJ2-3, with D uncertain. Germline CDR1 SGHVS, CDR2 FNYEAQ. V lost 5 bases, J lost 3 bases, and 6 bases lay in between. The CDR3 has 12 residues. CDR3 residues: CASSLGTDTQYF. The CDR3 region has the DNA TGTGCCAGCAGCCTCGGGACAGATACGCAGTATTTT.

This clonotype occurred many times. This chain joins TRBV29-1 and TRBJ2-1; TRBD2 might be the D (7 bases). Germline loops: CDR1 SQVTM, CDR2 ANQGSEA. V lost 8 bases to trimming and J lost 8 bases, with 28 bases between them. The CDR3 spans 16 residues. The CDR3 nucleotides read TGCAGCCTTCGGAGGGGGGCGGGAGCTTCTTTCGATGAGCAGTTCTTC. This gives the protein CSLRRGAGASFDEQFF.

This clonotype is labeled as medium-sized. V usage is TRBV20-1 and J usage is TRBJ2-2, with D perhaps being TRBD1 or TRBD2 (6 bases each). Trimming pared 4 bases from V and 4 bases from J, leaving 16 bases between. Germline CDR1 and CDR2: DFQATT and SNEGSKA (reference sequence). The CDR3 extends over 15 amino acids. The CDR3 loop is CSANWRGSATGELFF. CDR3 DNA: TGCAGTGCTAACTGGAGGGGGTCGGCCACCGGGGAGCTGTTTTTT.

Within the sample, this clonotype is medium-sized (0.01 to 0.1%). This chain links TRBV24-1 with TRBJ1-5; D is undetermined. V lost 1 base, J lost 1 base, and 4 bases lay in between. Germline CDR1 reads KGHDR; CDR2 reads SFDVKD. CDR3 length: 14 residues. In DNA, the CDR3 is TGTGCCACCAGTGATTTCAGCAGCAATCAGCCCCAGCATTTT. Encoded protein: CATSDFSSNQPQHF.

This clonotype has at least ten counts. The chain joins TRBV6-5 to TRBJ2-1, with D possibly matching TRBD2 (6 bases). The CDR3 runs to 18 residues. V lost 0 bases and J lost 3, with 18 bases in between. Germline V gene sequence: CDR1 MNHEY, CDR2 SVGAGI. The DNA for the CDR3 is TGTGCCAGCAGTTACTCTAGCGGACTCACCATATTCTACAATGAGCAGTTCTTC. Translation gives CASSYSSGLTIFYNEQFF.

This clonotype was recorded many times. This sequence joins TRBV15 and TRBJ2-1, with a weak D call TRBD2 (6 bases). Trimming took 0 bases from V and 10 from J, leaving 10 bases between them. In germline, CDR1 is LNHNV, CDR2 YYDKDF (reference sequence). The CDR3 runs to 13 residues. This chain's CDR3 is CATSRDPGEEQFF. In nucleotides, the CDR3 is TGTGCCACCAGCAGAGATCCGGGAGAAGAGCAGTTCTTC.

In its sample, this clonotype is medium-sized. This rearrangement joins TRBV11-1 to TRBJ2-1, with D uncertain. V was trimmed by 6 bases and J by 15 bases, leaving 18 bases between them. The CDR3 totals 12 residues. CDR1 is SGHAT, CDR2 FQDESV, per germline (reference sequence). The CDR3 DNA reads as TGTGCCAGCAGTCGTGACATCCCACCGTTGTTCTTC. Protein product: CASSRDIPPLFF.

This clonotype is categorized as medium-sized. The rearrangement links TRBV20-1 to TRBJ1-5; D unresolved. This CDR3 has 12 amino acids. Between the trimmed V and J ends, which lost 4 bases and 4 bases, there was a span of 8 bases. CDR1 DFQATT and CDR2 SNEGSKA come from the germline V gene (reference sequence). Here the CDR3 reads CSATTGNQPQHF. The CDR3 bases are TGCAGTGCTACGACGGGGAATCAGCCCCAGCATTTT.

This clonotype rates as medium-sized. The DNA for the CDR3 is TGTGCCAGCAGCTCCACCGGGACTAGGAACACCGGGGAGCTGTTTTTT. Its protein is CASSSTGTRNTGELFF. The chain uses TRBV11-2 and TRBJ2-2; TRBD2 matches 8 bases. V was clipped by 4 bases and J by 1 base; unmatched bases: 5. Germline CDR1 and CDR2: SGHAT and FQNNGV. The CDR3 has 16 residues.

This clonotype is termed medium-sized (0.01 to 0.1%). The V and J genes are TRBV20-1 and TRBJ2-1; the match to TRBD2 covers 10 bases. Germline CDR1 reads DFQATT; CDR2 reads SNEGSKA (reference sequence). The CDR3 totals 15 residues. The junction had 4 bases not matched to a gene; V was cut back by 2 bases and J by 3 bases. The CDR3: CSARRTSGDYNEQFF. In nucleotides, the CDR3 is TGCAGTGCTAGACGAACTAGCGGGGACTACAATGAGCAGTTCTTC.

In this sample, this clonotype turned up many times. The chain uses TRBV27 and TRBJ2-7, with TRBD1 matching over 7 bases. From germline, CDR1 is MNHEY and CDR2 SMNVEV (reference sequence). The V gene end was trimmed by 5 bases and the J gene end by 2 bases; junction bases not matched to a gene: 9. The CDR3 is made up of 15 amino acids. The DNA for the CDR3 is TGTGCCAGCAGTGGGACAGCTACTATTACCTACGAGCAGTACTTC. As protein: CASSGTATITYEQYF.

This clonotype was counted at least ten times. The CDR3 DNA reads as TGTGCCAGCAGCTCAAGCAGTGCCCATAGCAATCAGCCCCAGCATTTT. Its translation: CASSSSSAHSNQPQHF. The chain is built from TRBV13 and TRBJ1-5, with unresolved D. Trimming left V 4 bases short and J 0 bases short, with 13 bases between. The CDR3 extends over 16 amino acids. Germline-derived CDR1 and CDR2 are PRHDT and FYEKMQ (reference sequence).

This clonotype was seen at least ten times. The CDR3 DNA sequence: TGTGCCAGCAGCCCCCGGGGACAGCCTCTCTACGAGCAGTACTTC. Protein sequence: CASSPRGQPLYEQYF. This rearrangement joins TRBV28 to TRBJ2-7, with 7 positions matching TRBD1. Unmatched junction bases numbered 11, after V lost 6 bases and J lost 3 bases. CDR1 MDHEN and CDR2 SYDVKM come from the germline V gene. CDR3 length equals 15 residues.

This clonotype is labeled as medium-sized. This chain connects TRBV29-1 to TRBJ2-1; TRBD2 agrees at 12 bases. The CDR3 loop spans 19 amino acids. With V trimmed by 4 bases and J by 4 bases, 17 bases remained unmatched. From germline, CDR1 is SQVTM and CDR2 ANQGSEA. CDR3 bases: TGCAGCGTTGGGGTTTCTAATCTAGCGGGGGGGCGTAAATACAATGAGCAGTTCTTC. This sequence encodes CSVGVSNLAGGRKYNEQFF.

There are a few counts of this clonotype. The rearrangement uses TRBV29-1 and TRBJ1-1; the match to TRBD1 covers 7 bases. The germline V gene has CDR1 SQVTM and CDR2 ANQGSEA. V gave up 6 bases and J gave up 0 bases; unmatched junction bases: 4. This CDR3 is built from 13 residues. The DNA of the CDR3 is TGCAGCGTGGAGGGACAGCTGAACACTGAAGCTTTCTTT. Translated, it gives CSVEGQLNTEAFF.

This clonotype ranks as medium-sized. This rearrangement joins TRBV10-3 to TRBJ2-3; D is possibly TRBD2 (5 bases). There are 14 residues in the CDR3. Germline V gene sequence: CDR1 ENHRY, CDR2 SYGVKD. Trimming cost V 2 bases and J 0 bases, with 6 bases left between them. CDR3 amino acids: CAISEKRSTDTQYF. CDR3 DNA: TGTGCCATCAGTGAGAAGCGGAGCACAGATACGCAGTATTTT.

By share, this clonotype counts as medium-sized. The chain is built from TRBV28 and TRBJ1-6; D gene ambiguous. The CDR3 extends over 15 amino acids. V was trimmed by 7 bases and J by 4 bases, leaving 14 bases between them. Germline CDR1 and CDR2: MDHEN and SYDVKM. DNA for the CDR3: TGTGCCAGCACCTACGACGGCTTTTATAATTCACCCCTCCACTTT. It translates to CASTYDGFYNSPLHF.

This clonotype was counted ten times or more. The chain recombines TRBV4-3 with TRBJ2-2; D not resolved. The CDR3 is 18 amino acids. V lost 4 bases and J lost 0, with 18 bases in between. Germline V gives CDR1 LGHNA, CDR2 YSLEER. CDR3 residues: CASSPRPPSPANTGELFF. The CDR3 DNA is TGCGCCAGCAGCCCCCGGCCACCAAGCCCCGCGAACACCGGGGAGCTGTTTTTT.